This passage covers 2 T cell receptor beta chains from one sample sequenced in a study of blood T cell repertoires in COVID-19. TCRdb's table, derived via immunoSEQ multiplex PCR, lists solely in-frame clones and lacks some. The sample lists approximately 250,000 clones; approximately 85% were seen once. Material for sequencing was peripheral blood. These receptors were obtained from a man in his forties with acute or convalescent COVID-19.

In DNA form, the CDR3 reads TGTGCCAGCAACCCCGGGACAGGGCGTTCACCCCTCCACTTT. It translates to CASNPGTGRSPLHF. The V and J genes are TRBV6-5 and TRBJ1-6, with 9 bases identical to TRBD1. Germline loops: CDR1 MNHEY, CDR2 SVGAGI. The CDR3 consists of 14 residues. Trimming cost V 7 bases and J 9 bases; bases outside gene matches: 7.

The chain links TRBV11-3 to TRBJ2-3; 7 bases agree with TRBD2. With 4 bases clipped from V and 6 bases from J, the junction kept 10 bases outside the gene matches. Germline values: CDR1 SGHNT, CDR2 YENEEA. The CDR3 runs to 15 residues. The DNA for the CDR3 is TGTGCCAGCAGCTCGGAGGGGAGGGAGGCCGATACGCAGTATTTT. This encodes CASSSEGREADTQYF.